This record concerns one TCR beta chain sequence. Its antigen is currently unknown. The data were taken from a study of shared clonotypes between healthy human individuals. Across the study: Aged between 18 and 49, the donors were two women and three men. General observations from the study: Among donors, the sharing of clonotypes was expected to be influenced by sequencing depth.

At deep level, the assay was performed. Data came from immunoSEQ multiplex PCR; TCRdb stores just in-frame clones and leaves some out. The top ten hold over 1.5% of the sample, which has around 2,000,000 clones, about 93% seen once. Naivety among CD8 cells was defined by CD45RO negativity and positive CCR7 selection, thereby excluding terminally differentiated effector memory CD45RA+ cells. Per the germline V gene, CDR1 is MNHEY and CDR2 is SMNVEV (reference sequence). The CDR3 sequence is 13 residues long. Deletions cut 5 bases from V and 6 bases from J, with 14 bases between. Sequencing input: naive CD8+ T cells from PBMCs. The sequence came from a man aged 18 to 35 in good health. Some clones in this sample may be carry-over from other donors' samples. The genes are TRBV27 and TRBJ2-7; the D is unclear. The CDR3, as DNA: TGTGCCAGCAGTCCCCAGGTGGTCCGCGAGCAGTACTTC. Its protein is CASSPQVVREQYF.